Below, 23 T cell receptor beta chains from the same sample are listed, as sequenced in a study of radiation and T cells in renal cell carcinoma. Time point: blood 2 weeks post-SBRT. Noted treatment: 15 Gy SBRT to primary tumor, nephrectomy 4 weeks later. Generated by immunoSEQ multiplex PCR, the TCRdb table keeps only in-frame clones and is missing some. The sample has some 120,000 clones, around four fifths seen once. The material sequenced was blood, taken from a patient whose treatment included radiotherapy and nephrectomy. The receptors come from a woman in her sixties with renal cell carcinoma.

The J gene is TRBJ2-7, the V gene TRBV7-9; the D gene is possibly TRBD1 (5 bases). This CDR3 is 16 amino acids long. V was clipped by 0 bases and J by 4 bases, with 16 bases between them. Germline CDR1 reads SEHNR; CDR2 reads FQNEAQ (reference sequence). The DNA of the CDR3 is TGTGCCAGCAGCTTAGCGCTAACGGCAGGGAAATACGAGCAGTACTTC. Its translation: CASSLALTAGKYEQYF.

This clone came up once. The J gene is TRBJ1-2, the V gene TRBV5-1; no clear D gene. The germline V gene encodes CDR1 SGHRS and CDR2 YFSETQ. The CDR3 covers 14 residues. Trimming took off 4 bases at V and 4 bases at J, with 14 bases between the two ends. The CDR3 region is CASSPEGGSYGYTF. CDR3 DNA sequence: TGCGCCAGCAGCCCAGAGGGTGGATCCTATGGCTACACCTTC.

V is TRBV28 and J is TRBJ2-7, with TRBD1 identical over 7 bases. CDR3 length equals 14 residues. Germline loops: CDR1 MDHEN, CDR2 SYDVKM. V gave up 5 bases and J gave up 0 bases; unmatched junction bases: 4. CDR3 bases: TGTGCCAGCAGTCCTCACAGGGGCTCCTACGAGCAGTACTTC. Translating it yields CASSPHRGSYEQYF.

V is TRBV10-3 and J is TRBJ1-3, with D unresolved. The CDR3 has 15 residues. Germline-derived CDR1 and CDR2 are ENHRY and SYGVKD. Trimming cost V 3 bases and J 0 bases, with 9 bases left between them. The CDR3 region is CAISEQPSSGNTIYF. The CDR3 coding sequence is TGTGCCATCAGTGAACAGCCGAGCTCTGGAAACACCATATATTTT.

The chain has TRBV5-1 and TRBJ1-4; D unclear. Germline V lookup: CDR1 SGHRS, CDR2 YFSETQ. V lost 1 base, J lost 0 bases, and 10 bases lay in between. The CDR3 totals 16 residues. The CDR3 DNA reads TGCGCCAGCAGCTTGTTCGGCAGCGCAACTAATGAAAAACTGTTTTTT. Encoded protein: CASSLFGSATNEKLFF.

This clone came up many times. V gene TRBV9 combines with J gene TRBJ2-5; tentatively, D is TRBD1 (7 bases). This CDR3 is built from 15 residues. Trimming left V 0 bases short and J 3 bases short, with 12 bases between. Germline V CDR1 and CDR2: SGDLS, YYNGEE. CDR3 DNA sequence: TGTGCCAGCAGCGTAGTTGTCAGGGGGGAAGAGACCCAGTACTTC. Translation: CASSVVVRGEETQYF.

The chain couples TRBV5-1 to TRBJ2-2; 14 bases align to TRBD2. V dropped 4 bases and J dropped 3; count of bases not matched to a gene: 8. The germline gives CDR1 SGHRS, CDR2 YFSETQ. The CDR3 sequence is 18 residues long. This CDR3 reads CASSAGLAGGGYTGELFF. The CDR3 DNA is TGCGCCAGCAGCGCCGGACTAGCGGGAGGAGGATACACCGGGGAGCTGTTTTTT.

The CDR3 nucleotides read TGTGCCAGTCTACAGGGATGGAGTGGCTACACCTTC. Its translation: CASLQGWSGYTF. This sequence joins TRBV28 and TRBJ1-2, with D possibly being TRBD1 (6 bases). Trimming left V 9 bases short and J 7 bases short, with 15 bases between. The CDR3 is 12 residues long. Germline V CDR1 and CDR2: MDHEN, SYDVKM.

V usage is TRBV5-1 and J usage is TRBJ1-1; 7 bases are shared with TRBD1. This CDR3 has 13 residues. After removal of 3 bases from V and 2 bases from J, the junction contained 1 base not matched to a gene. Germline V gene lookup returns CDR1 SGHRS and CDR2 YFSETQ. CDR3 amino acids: CASSWDSNTEAFF. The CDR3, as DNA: TGCGCCAGCAGCTGGGACAGCAACACTGAAGCTTTCTTT. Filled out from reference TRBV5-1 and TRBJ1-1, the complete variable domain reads KAGVTQTPRYLIKTRGQQVTLSCSPISGHRSVSWYQQTPGQGLQFLFEYFSETQRNKGNFPGRFSGRQFSNSRSEMNVSTLELGDSALYLCASSWDSNTEAFFGQGTRLTVV.

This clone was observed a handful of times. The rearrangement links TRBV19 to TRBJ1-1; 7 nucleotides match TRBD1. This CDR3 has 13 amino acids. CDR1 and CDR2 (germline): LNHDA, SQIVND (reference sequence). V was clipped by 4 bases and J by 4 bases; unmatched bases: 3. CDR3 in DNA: TGTGCCAGTAGTAAACAGGGGTTCACTGAAGCTTTCTTT. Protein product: CASSKQGFTEAFF.

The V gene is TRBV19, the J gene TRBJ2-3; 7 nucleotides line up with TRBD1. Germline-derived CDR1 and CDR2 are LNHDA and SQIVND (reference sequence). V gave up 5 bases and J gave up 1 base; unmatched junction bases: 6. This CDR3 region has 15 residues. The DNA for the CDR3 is TGTGCCAGTAGTTCTCGACAGGGAGGCACAGATACGCAGTATTTT. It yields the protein CASSSRQGGTDTQYF. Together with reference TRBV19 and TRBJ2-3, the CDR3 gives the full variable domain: DGGITQSPKYLFRKEGQNVTLSCEQNLNHDAMYWYRQDPGQGLRLIYYSQIVNDFQKGDIAEGYSVSREKKESFPLTVTSAQKNPTAFYLCASSSRQGGTDTQYFGPGTRLTVL.

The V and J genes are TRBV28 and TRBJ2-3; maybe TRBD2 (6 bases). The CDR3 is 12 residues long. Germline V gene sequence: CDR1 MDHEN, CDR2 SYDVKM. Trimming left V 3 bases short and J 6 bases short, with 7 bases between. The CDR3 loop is CASSFGGDTQYF. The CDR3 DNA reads TGTGCCAGCAGTTTTGGGGGGGATACGCAGTATTTT.

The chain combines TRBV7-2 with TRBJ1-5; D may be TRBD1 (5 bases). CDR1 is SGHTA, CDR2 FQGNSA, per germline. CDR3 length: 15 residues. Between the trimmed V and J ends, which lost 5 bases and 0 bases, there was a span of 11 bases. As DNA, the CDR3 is TGTGCCAGCAGCCAGAGACAGACTAGCAATCAGCCCCAGCATTTT. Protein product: CASSQRQTSNQPQHF.

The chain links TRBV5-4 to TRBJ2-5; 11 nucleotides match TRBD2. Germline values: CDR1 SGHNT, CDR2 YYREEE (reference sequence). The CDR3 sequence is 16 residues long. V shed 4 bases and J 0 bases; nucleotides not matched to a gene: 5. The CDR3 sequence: CASSPGLAVYQETQYF. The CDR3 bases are TGTGCCAGCAGCCCGGGACTAGCGGTGTACCAAGAGACCCAGTACTTC.

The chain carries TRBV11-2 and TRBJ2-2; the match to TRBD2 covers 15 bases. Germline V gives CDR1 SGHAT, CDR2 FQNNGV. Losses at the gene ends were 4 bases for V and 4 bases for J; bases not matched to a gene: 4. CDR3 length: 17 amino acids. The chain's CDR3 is CASSSRTSGGATGELFF. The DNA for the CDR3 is TGTGCCAGCAGCTCGAGGACTAGCGGGGGGGCCACCGGGGAGCTGTTTTTT.

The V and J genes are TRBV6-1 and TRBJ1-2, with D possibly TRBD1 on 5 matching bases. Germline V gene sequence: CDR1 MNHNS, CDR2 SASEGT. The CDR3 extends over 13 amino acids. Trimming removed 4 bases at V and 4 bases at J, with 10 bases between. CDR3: CASSVARAYGYTF. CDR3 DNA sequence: TGTGCCAGCAGTGTCGCCAGGGCCTATGGCTACACCTTC.

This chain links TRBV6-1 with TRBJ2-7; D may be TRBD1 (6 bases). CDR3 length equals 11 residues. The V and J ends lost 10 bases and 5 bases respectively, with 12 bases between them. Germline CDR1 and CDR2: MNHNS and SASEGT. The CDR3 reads CATTGIDEQYF. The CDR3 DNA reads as TGTGCCACCACAGGGATCGACGAGCAGTACTTC.

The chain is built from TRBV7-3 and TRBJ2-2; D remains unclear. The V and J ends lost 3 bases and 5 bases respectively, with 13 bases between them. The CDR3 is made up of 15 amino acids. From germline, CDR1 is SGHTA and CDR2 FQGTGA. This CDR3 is CASSLSRVGTGELFF. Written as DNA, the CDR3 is TGTGCCAGCAGCTTGTCAAGGGTTGGGACCGGGGAGCTGTTTTTT. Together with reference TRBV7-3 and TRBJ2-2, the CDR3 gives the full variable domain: GAGVSQTPSNKVTEKGKYVELRCDPISGHTALYWYRQSLGQGPEFLIYFQGTGAADDSGLPNDRFFAVRPEGSVSTLKIQRTERGDSAVYLCASSLSRVGTGELFFGEGSRLTVL.

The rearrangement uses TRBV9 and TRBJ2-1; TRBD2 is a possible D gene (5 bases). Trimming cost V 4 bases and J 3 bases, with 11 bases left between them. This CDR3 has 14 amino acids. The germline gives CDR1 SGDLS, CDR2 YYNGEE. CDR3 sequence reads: CASSPRADYNEQFF. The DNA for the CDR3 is TGTGCCAGCAGCCCACGAGCGGACTACAATGAGCAGTTCTTC.

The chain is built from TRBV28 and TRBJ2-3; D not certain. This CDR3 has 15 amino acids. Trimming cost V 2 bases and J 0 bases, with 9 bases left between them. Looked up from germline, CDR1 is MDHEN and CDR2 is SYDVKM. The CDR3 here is CASSLPQASTDTQYF. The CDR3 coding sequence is TGTGCCAGCAGTTTACCGCAGGCTAGCACAGATACGCAGTATTTT.

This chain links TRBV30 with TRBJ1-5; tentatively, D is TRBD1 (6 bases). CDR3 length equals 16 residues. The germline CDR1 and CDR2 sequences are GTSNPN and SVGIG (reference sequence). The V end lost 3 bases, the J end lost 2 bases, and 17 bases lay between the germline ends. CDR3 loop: CAWSQPGGLGNQPQHF. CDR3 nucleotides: TGTGCCTGGAGCCAACCGGGGGGCTTGGGCAATCAGCCCCAGCATTTT. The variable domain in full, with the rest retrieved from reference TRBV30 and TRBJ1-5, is SQTIHQWPATLVQPVGSPLSLECTVEGTSNPNLYWYRQAAGRGLQLLFYSVGIGQISSEVPQNLSASRPQDRQFILSSKKLLLSDSGFYLCAWSQPGGLGNQPQHFGDGTRLSIL.

The chain's CDR3 is CASSSGAGGSSLTQYF. The CDR3 bases are TGTGCCAGCTCATCAGGAGCGGGGGGGAGCTCACTTACGCAGTATTTT. The rearrangement uses TRBV18 and TRBJ2-3; TRBD2 matches 10 bases. The V and J ends lost 5 bases and 8 bases, in that order; junction bases with no gene match: 13. Germline V gene sequence: CDR1 KGHSH, CDR2 LQKENI. The CDR3 sequence is 16 residues long.

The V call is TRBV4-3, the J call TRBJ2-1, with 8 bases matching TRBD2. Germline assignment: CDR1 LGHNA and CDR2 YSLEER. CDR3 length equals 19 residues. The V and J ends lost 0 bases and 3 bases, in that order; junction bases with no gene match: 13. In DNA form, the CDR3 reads TGCGCCAGCAGCCAAGATCATAGACTAGCGTCTGGGTACTACAATGAGCAGTTCTTC. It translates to CASSQDHRLASGYYNEQFF.